These 20 T cell receptor beta chains were all obtained from the same sample, sequenced in a study of blood T cell repertoires in COVID-19. The assay was immunoSEQ multiplex PCR, and TCRdb's table has in-frame clones only and misses some. This sample carries under 400,000 clones, roughly 86% of them seen once, and the ten largest clones take roughly 10%. The sample comprised peripheral blood. These receptors came from a woman aged 30 to 39 with COVID-19, enrolled during active disease.

This clone was seen once. Distinct nucleotide sequences in the sample also encode this CDR3. The V and J genes are TRBV19 and TRBJ2-2; 8 positions agree with TRBD2. Germline V lookup: CDR1 LNHDA, CDR2 SQIVND (reference sequence). CDR3 length: 15 amino acids. V lost 5 bases and J lost 7; bases outside the gene matches: 9. The CDR3 sequence: CASSPGGVRVGELFF. The CDR3 DNA is TGTGCCAGTAGTCCCGGGGGGGTGCGGGTCGGGGAGCTGTTTTTT.

This clone was counted a few times. This chain links TRBV4-3 with TRBJ2-1; maybe TRBD2 (5 bases). CDR1 is LGHNA, CDR2 YSLEER, per germline. CDR3 length: 16 residues. Trimming took 0 bases from V and 8 from J, leaving 17 bases between them. CDR3 sequence: CASSQDRLAPVDEQFF. CDR3 sequence (DNA): TGCGCCAGCAGCCAAGATAGGCTAGCTCCTGTCGATGAGCAGTTCTTC.

V usage is TRBV10-1 and J usage is TRBJ1-1, with 7 bases fitting TRBD1. The CDR3 is 18 amino acids. CDR1 and CDR2 from the germline V gene are WNHNN and SYGVQD (reference sequence). The J segment lost 0 bases and the V segment lost 4 bases, leaving 14 bases of the junction unmatched. The CDR3 coding sequence is TGCGCCAGCAGTGCCATTTACGGGACAGACCTCATGAACACTGAAGCTTTCTTT. This encodes CASSAIYGTDLMNTEAFF.

This chain uses TRBV9 with TRBJ2-7; TRBD2 is a possible D gene (5 bases). The CDR3 consists of 14 residues. In germline, CDR1 is SGDLS, CDR2 YYNGEE. V lost 3 bases, J lost 5 bases, and 15 bases lay in between. The CDR3 sequence: CASSADLGFDEQYF. CDR3 DNA: TGTGCCAGCAGCGCGGACTTGGGGTTCGACGAGCAGTACTTC.

V and J are TRBV14 and TRBJ2-1, with D maybe TRBD2 (6 bases). Per the germline V gene, CDR1 is SGHDN and CDR2 is FVKESK. The CDR3 is 18 amino acids. V dropped 0 bases and J dropped 9 bases, with 24 bases sitting between them. CDR3 in amino acids: CASSQDAPGPRQGLEQFF. The CDR3 nucleotides are TGTGCCAGCAGCCAAGATGCCCCGGGACCACGCCAGGGACTTGAGCAGTTCTTC.

The chain recombines TRBV11-2 with TRBJ1-1, with D possibly being TRBD1 (5 bases). CDR1 and CDR2 (germline): SGHAT, FQNNGV. This CDR3 comprises 11 residues. With 5 bases removed from V and 8 bases from J, the gap between germline ends came to 9 bases. The CDR3 sequence is CASSRGEEAFF. The CDR3 nucleotides are TGTGCCAGCAGCCGGGGGGAAGAAGCTTTCTTT.

This chain links TRBV28 with TRBJ1-4; D is possibly TRBD1 (5 bases). Germline V lookup: CDR1 MDHEN, CDR2 SYDVKM. Trimming cost V 6 bases and J 10 bases, with 18 bases left between them. The CDR3 consists of 14 residues. The CDR3 reads CASSPGGSGGKLFF. The DNA for the CDR3 is TGTGCCAGCAGCCCTGGGGGGTCTGGAGGAAAACTGTTTTTT.

V gene TRBV5-1 combines with J gene TRBJ2-7, with 11 bases identical to TRBD2. Looked up from germline, CDR1 is SGHRS and CDR2 is YFSETQ. The CDR3 is 15 residues long. V gave up 2 bases and J gave up 5 bases; unmatched junction bases: 6. CDR3 amino acids: CASSLLAGAYNEQYF. The CDR3 bases are TGCGCCAGCAGCTTACTAGCGGGAGCGTACAACGAGCAGTACTTC.

The V gene is TRBV7-9, the J gene TRBJ2-7; 12 bases align to TRBD2. The CDR3 spans 15 residues. The V and J ends lost 5 bases and 4 bases, in that order; junction bases with no gene match: 6. CDR1 is SEHNR and CDR2 is FQNEAQ in the germline V gene (reference sequence). Here the CDR3 reads CASSIRLAGVYEQYF. As DNA, the CDR3 is TGTGCCAGCAGCATTCGACTAGCGGGGGTATACGAGCAGTACTTC.

J is TRBJ2-7 and V is TRBV19, with 8 bases aligning to TRBD1. V trimming: 9 bases; J trimming: 6 bases; junction bases outside the gene matches: 10. The CDR3 has 13 residues. Germline V gives CDR1 LNHDA, CDR2 SQIVND (reference sequence). The CDR3 DNA is TGTGCCAGCCGGGACAGGCAGTCCGGCGAGCAGTACTTC. This encodes CASRDRQSGEQYF.

V is TRBV27 and J is TRBJ2-2; TRBD2 matches 10 bases. Germline assignment: CDR1 MNHEY and CDR2 SMNVEV (reference sequence). V dropped 4 bases and J dropped 0; count of bases not matched to a gene: 8. CDR3 length: 18 residues. This chain's CDR3 is CASSWITSGITNTGELFF. The CDR3 DNA sequence: TGTGCCAGCAGTTGGATTACTAGCGGGATTACGAACACCGGGGAGCTGTTTTTT.

The V gene is TRBV5-1, the J gene TRBJ2-5; 9 nucleotides match TRBD2. Germline V gene data show CDR1 as SGHRS and CDR2 as YFSETQ. CDR3 length: 15 residues. Germline trimming cut 1 base from V and 4 bases from J; bases unmatched to any gene: 5. CDR3 sequence (DNA): TGCGCCAGCAGCTTGAAACTAGCGGGCGGAGAGACCCAGTACTTC. Its protein is CASSLKLAGGETQYF.

Points on this clone: The same CDR3 also results from other DNA sequences found in this sample. The chain employs TRBV19 and TRBJ2-1, with a tentative D call TRBD2 (6 bases). The length of the CDR3 is 15 residues. Trimming cost V 6 bases and J 1 base, with 13 bases left between them. Per the germline V gene, CDR1 is LNHDA and CDR2 is SQIVND (reference sequence). CDR3 DNA sequence: TGTGCCAGTAGCATACATAGCGGTTCCTACAATGAGCAGTTCTTC. Its protein is CASSIHSGSYNEQFF.

This chain uses TRBV9 with TRBJ1-5, with D perhaps TRBD1 (6 bases). Germline V gene sequence: CDR1 SGDLS, CDR2 YYNGEE. The germline V and J ends were trimmed by 4 bases and 5 bases, with 16 bases remaining between them. CDR3 size: 15 residues. The CDR3, as DNA: TGTGCCAGCAGCTCAGGGACAACAGATTATCAGCCCCAGCATTTT. Its translation is CASSSGTTDYQPQHF.

The chain joins TRBV9 to TRBJ1-1; no reliable D call. Deletions cut 4 bases from V and 10 bases from J, with 17 bases between. In germline, CDR1 is SGDLS, CDR2 YYNGEE. This CDR3 has 13 residues. The CDR3 here is CASSPNIESGAFF. The CDR3 coding sequence is TGTGCCAGCAGCCCCAACATTGAAAGTGGAGCTTTCTTT.

The genes are TRBV7-9 and TRBJ1-1; maybe TRBD1 (6 bases). Trimming took off 3 bases at V and 5 bases at J, with 19 bases between the two ends. The CDR3 loop spans 16 amino acids. The germline gives CDR1 SEHNR, CDR2 FQNEAQ (reference sequence). The CDR3 protein is CASSLPPQGRRTEAFF. For the CDR3, the DNA is TGTGCCAGCAGCTTGCCGCCACAGGGTAGAAGGACTGAAGCTTTCTTT. The whole variable domain, remainder taken from reference TRBV7-9 and TRBJ1-1, is DTGVSQNPRHKITKRGQNVTFRCDPISEHNRLYWYRQTLGQGPEFLTYFQNEAQLEKSRLLSDRFSAERPKGSFSTLEIQRTEQGDSAMYLCASSLPPQGRRTEAFFGQGTRLTVV.

V usage is TRBV6-5 and J usage is TRBJ2-3; possible D gene TRBD2, 6 bases. Germline CDR1 reads MNHEY; CDR2 reads SVGAGI. V was pared by 6 bases and J by 0 bases, with 13 bases between. The CDR3 has 15 amino acids. The CDR3 sequence: CASRPFLASTDTQYF. In DNA form, the CDR3 reads TGTGCCAGCAGGCCCTTCCTAGCGAGCACAGATACGCAGTATTTT.

The chain couples TRBV30 to TRBJ1-6; weak D call: TRBD1 (6 bases). Germline V CDR1 and CDR2: GTSNPN, SVGIG (reference sequence). The CDR3 consists of 14 residues. Trimming shortened V by 0 bases and J by 10 bases, and 13 bases separated the two germline ends. The CDR3 reads CAWSVLGGGSPLHF. The DNA for the CDR3 is TGTGCCTGGAGTGTTTTGGGGGGGGGCTCACCCCTCCACTTT.

The V gene is TRBV7-9, the J gene TRBJ1-2; unclear D gene. CDR1 is SEHNR, CDR2 FQNEAQ, per germline (reference sequence). The length of the CDR3 is 13 residues. Trimming cost V 1 base and J 8 bases, with 11 bases left between them. CDR3 in amino acids: CASSLGRVGGYTF. In DNA form, the CDR3 reads TGTGCCAGCAGCTTAGGGAGGGTAGGCGGCTACACCTTC.

The chain employs TRBV5-8 and TRBJ2-3; weak D call: TRBD2 (6 bases). Germline V CDR1 and CDR2: SGHTS, YDEGEE. Deletions cut 0 bases from V and 4 bases from J, with 9 bases between. CDR3 length: 14 residues. This chain's CDR3 is CASSLEPSADTQYF. The CDR3 region has the DNA TGTGCCAGCAGCTTGGAGCCTAGCGCAGATACGCAGTATTTT.